The clone carrying this T cell receptor beta chain has more than one count but fewer than ten. Its specificity is not known. Amplified TCR beta CDR3 regions derived from RNA transcripts. A first-round RT-PCR of the TCR CDR3 used the HTBI primer set. TCRdb used MiXCR to reprocess the multiplex PCR reads, holding one entry per CDR3 protein. The sample lists 450,000 to 700,000 distinct CDR3 sequences, roughly 50% occurring once. Absent ophthalmopathy progression within 18 months defined stable Graves' hyperthyroidism. Those patients with uncontrolled infection, other autoimmune disease, pregnancy or lactation were excluded. Diagnoses rested on clinical symptoms, serum thyroxine and TRAb, thyroid ultrasound and orbital computed tomography. The data were taken from a study of T cells in Graves' hyperthyroidism and ophthalmopathy. Points from the study as a whole: Blood also showed most of the thyroid clonotypes that were expanded above 0.001.

CDR1 SEHNR and CDR2 FQNEAQ come from the germline V gene (reference sequence). The CDR3 totals 14 residues. With V trimmed by 5 bases and J by 7 bases, 6 bases remained unmatched. The chain carries TRBV7-9 and TRBJ2-1; 9 nucleotides match TRBD1. The sample consisted of peripheral blood or thyroid tissue (not recorded which). The TCR sequence derives from a woman younger than 35 with Graves' hyperthyroidism. CDR3 sequence (DNA): TGTGCCAGCAGCCCCCGGGACAGGGAAAATGAGCAGTTCTTC. It translates to CASSPRDRENEQFF.